This T cell receptor (beta chain) was sequenced in a study of STAT5B mutations in CD4+ large granular lymphocyte leukemia. With respect to this clone: Antigen specificity is unknown.

Germline assignment: CDR1 MNHNS and CDR2 SASEGT. This CDR3 is 16 amino acids long. V gave up 1 base and J gave up 6 bases; unmatched junction bases: 12. Findings and limits, study-wide: About 26% of private leukemic clonotypes occurred rarely in other patients' non-leukemic repertoires. Without putative leukemic clones, patient CD4-sorted repertoires remained more clonal than healthy CD4+ repertoires. TRBV06-family usage was enriched in top patient clones (8/27) versus controls (2/35).

Original methodology: A productive frequency of 2.59 x 10-5 was the lowest detectable. Clones were sequenced by immunoSEQ multiplex PCR, and TCRdb holds only the in-frame ones, with some missing. V and J calls and clone size follow that table, whereas D and trimming were derived from the DNA. This table has about 35,000 clones, 65% to 80% appearing once. The TCR originated in a human donor in good health. Specimen: CD4+ T cells from blood buffy coats. The V gene is TRBV6-1, the J gene TRBJ2-7, with TRBD2 matching over 7 bases. This CDR3 is CASSEGGGRLWGEQYF. The DNA of the CDR3 is TGTGCCAGCAGTGAAGGGGGGGGACGGCTTTGGGGCGAGCAGTACTTC.